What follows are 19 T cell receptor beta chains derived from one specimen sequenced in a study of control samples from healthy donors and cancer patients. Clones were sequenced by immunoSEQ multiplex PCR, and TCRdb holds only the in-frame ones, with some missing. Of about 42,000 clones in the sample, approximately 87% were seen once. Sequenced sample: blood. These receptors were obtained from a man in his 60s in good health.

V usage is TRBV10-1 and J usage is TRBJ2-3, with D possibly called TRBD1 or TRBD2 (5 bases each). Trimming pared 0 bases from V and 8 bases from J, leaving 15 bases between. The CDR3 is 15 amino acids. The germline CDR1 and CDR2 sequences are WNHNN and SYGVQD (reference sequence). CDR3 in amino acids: CASSESRGERGTQYF. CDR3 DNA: TGCGCCAGCAGTGAGTCGAGAGGGGAGCGAGGTACGCAGTATTTT.

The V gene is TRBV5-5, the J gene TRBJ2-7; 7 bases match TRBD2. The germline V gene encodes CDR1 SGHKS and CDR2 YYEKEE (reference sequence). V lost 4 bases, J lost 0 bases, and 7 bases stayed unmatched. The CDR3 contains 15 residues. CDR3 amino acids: CASSLSGTISYEQYF. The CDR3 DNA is TGTGCCAGCAGCCTATCCGGGACTATCTCCTACGAGCAGTACTTC. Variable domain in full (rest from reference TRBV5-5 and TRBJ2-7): DAGVTQSPTHLIKTRGQQVTLRCSPISGHKSVSWYQQVLGQGPQFIFQYYEKEERGRGNFPDRFSARQFPNYSSELNVNALLLGDSALYLCASSLSGTISYEQYFGPGTRLTVT.

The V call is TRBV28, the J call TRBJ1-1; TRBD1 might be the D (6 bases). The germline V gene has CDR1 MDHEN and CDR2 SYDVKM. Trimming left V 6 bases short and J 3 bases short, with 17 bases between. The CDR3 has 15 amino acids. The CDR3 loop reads CASRPGGRIDTEAFF. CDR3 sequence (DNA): TGTGCCAGCAGGCCTGGGGGGCGCATCGACACTGAAGCTTTCTTT.

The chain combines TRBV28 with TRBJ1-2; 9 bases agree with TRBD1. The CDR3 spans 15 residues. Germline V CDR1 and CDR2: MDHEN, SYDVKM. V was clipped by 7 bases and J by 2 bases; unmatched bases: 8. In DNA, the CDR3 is TGTGCCAGCACCTCTCCCGGACAGGGGAACTATGGCTACACCTTC. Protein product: CASTSPGQGNYGYTF.

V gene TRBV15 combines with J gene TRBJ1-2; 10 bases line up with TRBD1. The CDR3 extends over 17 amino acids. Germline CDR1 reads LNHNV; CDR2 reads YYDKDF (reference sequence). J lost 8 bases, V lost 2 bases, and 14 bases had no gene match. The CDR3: CATSRKLLRQGAEGYTF. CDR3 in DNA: TGTGCCACCAGCAGAAAACTACTAAGACAGGGGGCTGAGGGCTACACCTTC.

The CDR3 reads CATSSADRDTEAFF. CDR3 coding DNA: TGTGCCACCAGCAGTGCCGACAGGGACACTGAAGCTTTCTTT. The V and J genes are TRBV15 and TRBJ1-1; TRBD1 matches at 7 bases. CDR3 length: 14 residues. J gave up 3 bases and V 3 bases, and 4 bases lay outside the gene matches. The V gene's germline CDR1 is LNHNV and CDR2 YYDKDF (reference sequence).

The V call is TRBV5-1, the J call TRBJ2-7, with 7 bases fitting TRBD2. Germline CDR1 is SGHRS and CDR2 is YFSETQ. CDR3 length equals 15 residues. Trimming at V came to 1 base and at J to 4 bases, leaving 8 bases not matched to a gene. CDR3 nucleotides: TGCGCCAGCAGCTTGCTCATGGGCGGGGGTTACGAGCAGTACTTC. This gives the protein CASSLLMGGGYEQYF.

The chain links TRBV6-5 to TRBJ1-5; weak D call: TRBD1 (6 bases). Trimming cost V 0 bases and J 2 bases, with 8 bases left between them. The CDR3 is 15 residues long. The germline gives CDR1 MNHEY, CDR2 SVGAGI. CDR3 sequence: CASSYSNRGNQPQHF. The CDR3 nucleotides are TGTGCCAGCAGTTACTCGAACAGGGGCAATCAGCCCCAGCATTTT.

The CDR3 coding sequence is TGTGCCACCTCTCGGGGGGACAATCAGCCCCAGCATTTT. Amino acids: CATSRGDNQPQHF. This rearrangement joins TRBV24-1 to TRBJ1-5; D perhaps matches TRBD1 (5 bases). Per the germline V gene, CDR1 is KGHDR and CDR2 is SFDVKD. CDR3 length: 13 residues. Trimming removed 9 bases from V and 3 bases from J, with 11 bases in between.

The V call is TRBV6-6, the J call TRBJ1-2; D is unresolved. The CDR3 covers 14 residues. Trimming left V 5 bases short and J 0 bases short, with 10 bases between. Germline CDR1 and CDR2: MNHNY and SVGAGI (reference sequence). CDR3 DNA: TGTGCCAGCAGTAAGTCGTACTCTAACTATGGCTACACCTTC. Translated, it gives CASSKSYSNYGYTF.

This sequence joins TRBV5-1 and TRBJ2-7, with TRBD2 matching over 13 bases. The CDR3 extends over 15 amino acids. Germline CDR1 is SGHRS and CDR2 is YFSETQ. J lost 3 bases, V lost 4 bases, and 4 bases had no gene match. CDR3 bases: TGCGCCAGCAGCCCGGGACTAGCGGGACTCTACGAGCAGTACTTC. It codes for CASSPGLAGLYEQYF. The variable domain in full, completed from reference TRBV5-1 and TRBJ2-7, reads KAGVTQTPRYLIKTRGQQVTLSCSPISGHRSVSWYQQTPGQGLQFLFEYFSETQRNKGNFPGRFSGRQFSNSRSEMNVSTLELGDSALYLCASSPGLAGLYEQYFGPGTRLTVT.

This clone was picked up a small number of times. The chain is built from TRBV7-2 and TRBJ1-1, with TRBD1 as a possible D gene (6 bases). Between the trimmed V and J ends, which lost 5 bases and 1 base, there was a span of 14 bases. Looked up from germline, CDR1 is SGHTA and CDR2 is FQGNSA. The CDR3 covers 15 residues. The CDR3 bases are TGTGCCAGCAGCAAGGGCGCAGGGGCGAACACTGAAGCTTTCTTT. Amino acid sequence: CASSKGAGANTEAFF.

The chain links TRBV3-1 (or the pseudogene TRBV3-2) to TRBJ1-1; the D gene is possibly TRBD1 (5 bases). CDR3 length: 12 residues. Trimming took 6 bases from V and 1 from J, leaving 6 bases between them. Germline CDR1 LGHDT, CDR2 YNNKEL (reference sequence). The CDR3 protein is CASRQGNTEAFF. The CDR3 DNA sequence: TGTGCCAGCAGGCAGGGGAACACTGAAGCTTTCTTT.

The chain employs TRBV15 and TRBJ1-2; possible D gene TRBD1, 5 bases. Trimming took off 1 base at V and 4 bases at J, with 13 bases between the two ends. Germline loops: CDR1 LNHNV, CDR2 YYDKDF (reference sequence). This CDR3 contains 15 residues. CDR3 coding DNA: TGTGCCACCAGCAGAGTCGGGGGGACGGGCTATGGCTACACCTTC. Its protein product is CATSRVGGTGYGYTF.

CDR3 amino acids: CASSFSRHTEAFF. In DNA form, the CDR3 reads TGTGCCAGCAGCTTTTCTAGACACACTGAAGCTTTCTTT. The genes are TRBV5-6 and TRBJ1-1; D call uncertain. Trimming stripped 2 bases from V and 3 bases from J, with 8 bases between. This CDR3 has 13 residues. Germline assignment: CDR1 SGHDT and CDR2 YYEEEE.

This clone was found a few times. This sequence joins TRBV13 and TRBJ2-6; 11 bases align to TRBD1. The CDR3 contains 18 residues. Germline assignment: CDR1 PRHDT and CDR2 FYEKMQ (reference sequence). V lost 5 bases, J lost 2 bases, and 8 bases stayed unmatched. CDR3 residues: CASSQGQGVAAGANVLTF. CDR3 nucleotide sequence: TGTGCCAGCAGCCAGGGACAGGGGGTGGCCGCTGGGGCCAACGTCCTGACTTTC.

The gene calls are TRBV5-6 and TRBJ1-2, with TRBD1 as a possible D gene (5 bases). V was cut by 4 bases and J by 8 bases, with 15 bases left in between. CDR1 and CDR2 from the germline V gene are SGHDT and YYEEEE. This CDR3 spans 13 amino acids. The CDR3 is CASSPQAPAGYTF. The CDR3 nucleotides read TGTGCCAGCAGCCCACAGGCCCCCGCGGGCTACACCTTC.

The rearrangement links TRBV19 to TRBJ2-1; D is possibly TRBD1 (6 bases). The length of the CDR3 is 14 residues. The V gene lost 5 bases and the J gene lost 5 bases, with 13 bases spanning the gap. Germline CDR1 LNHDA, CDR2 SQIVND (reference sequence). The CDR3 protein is CASSRQVENNEQFF. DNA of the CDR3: TGTGCCAGTAGTCGACAGGTTGAAAACAATGAGCAGTTCTTC.

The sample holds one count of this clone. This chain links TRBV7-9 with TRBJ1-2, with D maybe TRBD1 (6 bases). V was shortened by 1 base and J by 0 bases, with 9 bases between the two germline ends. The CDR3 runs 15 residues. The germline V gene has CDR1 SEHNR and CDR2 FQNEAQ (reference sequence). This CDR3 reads CASSLGRGANYGYTF. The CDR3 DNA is TGTGCCAGCAGCTTAGGAAGGGGGGCTAACTATGGCTACACCTTC.